This is a list of T cell receptor beta chains from one sample in a study of B cell selection in AIRE deficiency. Assay: immunoSEQ multiplex PCR; the TCRdb copy retains only in-frame clones and omits some. The sample lists about 18,000 clones, approximately 94% occurring once. The sequenced sample consisted of CD4+CD25+ Tregs sorted from PBMCs. These receptors all come from a human donor in good health. Each CDR3 is given with its conserved first and last residue. D genes are given only for firm matches. A row's size may be missing; if present it is once, few, many or a size class.

abundance: .; d_gene: TRBD1; j_gene: TRBJ2-2; v_gene: TRBV20-1; CDR3nt: TGCAGTGCCATGACAGGGGGGGAGCTGTTTTTT; CDR3aa: CSAMTGGELFF
abundance: .; d_gene: .; j_gene: TRBJ1-5; v_gene: TRBV7-8; CDR3nt: TGTGCCAGCAGCTTAGTGTCGGGTCAGCCCCAGCATTTT; CDR3aa: CASSLVSGQPQHF
abundance: .; d_gene: .; j_gene: TRBJ1-3; v_gene: TRBV4-2; CDR3nt: TGTGCCAGCAGCCAGGGACCGACCTCTGGAAACACCATATATTTT; CDR3aa: CASSQGPTSGNTIYF
abundance: .; d_gene: .; j_gene: TRBJ1-2; v_gene: TRBV19; CDR3nt: TGTGCCAGTAGCTGGGGGGGTTCGAACTATGGCTACACCTTC; CDR3aa: CASSWGGSNYGYTF
abundance: .; d_gene: .; j_gene: TRBJ1-3; v_gene: TRBV28; CDR3nt: TGTGCCAGCAGTTTGAGGGGTTCCGGAAACACCATATATTTT; CDR3aa: CASSLRGSGNTIYF
abundance: .; d_gene: .; j_gene: TRBJ1-1; v_gene: TRBV28; CDR3nt: TGTGCCAGCAGCTACGGGGCAGGGGTAAGGACTGAAGCTTTCTTT; CDR3aa: CASSYGAGVRTEAFF
abundance: .; d_gene: TRBD1; j_gene: TRBJ1-5; v_gene: TRBV11-2; CDR3nt: TGTGCCAGCAGCTACAGACAGGGGTGTCAGCCCCAGCATTTT; CDR3aa: CASSYRQGCQPQHF
abundance: .; d_gene: .; j_gene: TRBJ1-4; v_gene: TRBV7-2; CDR3nt: TGTGCCAGCAGTCTAGTAGGGGAAAAACTGTTTTTT; CDR3aa: CASSLVGEKLFF
abundance: .; d_gene: .; j_gene: TRBJ2-7; v_gene: TRBV30; CDR3nt: TGTGCCCTGTCAAACGAGGGGACCTACGAGCAGTACTTC; CDR3aa: CALSNEGTYEQYF
abundance: once; d_gene: .; j_gene: TRBJ1-1; v_gene: TRBV5-6; CDR3nt: TGTGCCAGCAGCTTGTGGCAATTGAACACTGAAGCTTTCTTT; CDR3aa: CASSLWQLNTEAFF
abundance: .; d_gene: .; j_gene: TRBJ2-2; v_gene: TRBV6-6; CDR3nt: TGTGCCAGCAGTTACTGGTCCGACACCGGGGAGCTGTTTTTT; CDR3aa: CASSYWSDTGELFF
abundance: .; d_gene: .; j_gene: TRBJ2-5; v_gene: TRBV10-3; CDR3nt: TGTGCCATCAGTGAACGGAAACAAGAGACCCAGTACTTC; CDR3aa: CAISERKQETQYF
abundance: .; d_gene: .; j_gene: TRBJ1-2; v_gene: TRBV11-2; CDR3nt: TGTGCCAGCAGCTTAGATAGGCCCGGTGATGGCTACACCTTC; CDR3aa: CASSLDRPGDGYTF
abundance: .; d_gene: TRBD1; j_gene: TRBJ1-1; v_gene: TRBV5-5; CDR3nt: TGTGCCAGCTTTCCGACAGGGAGGGGGAACACTGAAGCTTTCTTT; CDR3aa: CASFPTGRGNTEAFF
abundance: .; d_gene: .; j_gene: TRBJ1-5; v_gene: TRBV11-2; CDR3nt: TGTGCCAGCAGCCCTCCAGGGTCGGCGAATCAGCCCCAGCATTTT; CDR3aa: CASSPPGSANQPQHF
abundance: .; d_gene: TRBD1; j_gene: TRBJ1-3; v_gene: TRBV19; CDR3nt: TGTGCCAGTAGTCCACGGACAGGGATTGGAAACACCATATATTTT; CDR3aa: CASSPRTGIGNTIYF
abundance: .; d_gene: TRBD1; j_gene: TRBJ2-7; v_gene: TRBV5-1; CDR3nt: TGCGCCAGCAGCTTGCGTCGGGGGACAGGGATCAACGAGCAGTACTTC; CDR3aa: CASSLRRGTGINEQYF
abundance: .; d_gene: .; j_gene: TRBJ1-5; v_gene: TRBV10-3; CDR3nt: TGTGCCATCAGTGAGGCAGGACGGGGGAATCAGCCCCAGCATTTT; CDR3aa: CAISEAGRGNQPQHF
abundance: .; d_gene: TRBD2; j_gene: TRBJ2-2; v_gene: TRBV5-1; CDR3nt: TGCGCCAGCAGCTCGGCAGCGGGAGGACTGAACACCGGGGAGCTGTTTTTT; CDR3aa: CASSSAAGGLNTGELFF
abundance: .; d_gene: .; j_gene: TRBJ1-4; v_gene: TRBV28; CDR3nt: TGTGCCAGCAGTTTAGGGGGTGCAACTAATGAAAAACTGTTTTTT; CDR3aa: CASSLGGATNEKLFF
abundance: .; d_gene: .; j_gene: TRBJ2-1; v_gene: TRBV9; CDR3nt: TGTGCCAGCAGCCCCCGGACAGTAAACAATGAGCAGTTCTTC; CDR3aa: CASSPRTVNNEQFF
abundance: .; d_gene: TRBD1; j_gene: TRBJ2-1; v_gene: TRBV28; CDR3nt: TGTGCCAGCCTATCATGGGACAGAACCTACAATGAGCAGTTCTTC; CDR3aa: CASLSWDRTYNEQFF
abundance: .; d_gene: TRBD2; j_gene: TRBJ2-1; v_gene: TRBV27; CDR3nt: TGTGCCAGCAGTGCTGCAGCTAGCGGTCCCTACAATGAGCAGTTCTTC; CDR3aa: CASSAAASGPYNEQFF
abundance: .; d_gene: .; j_gene: TRBJ2-6; v_gene: TRBV7-3; CDR3nt: TGTGCCAGCAGCTTAATCAGCCTGAGCTCTGGGGCCAACGTCCTGACTTTC; CDR3aa: CASSLISLSSGANVLTF
abundance: .; d_gene: TRBD2; j_gene: TRBJ2-2; v_gene: TRBV5-4; CDR3nt: TGTGCCAGCAGCCCGGCGGGAGGAATCACCGGGGAGCTGTTTTTT; CDR3aa: CASSPAGGITGELFF
abundance: few; d_gene: TRBD1; j_gene: TRBJ2-7; v_gene: TRBV2; CDR3nt: TGTGCCAGCAGGAGGGGACAGGGCTCCTACGAGCAGTACTTC; CDR3aa: CASRRGQGSYEQYF
abundance: .; d_gene: TRBD2; j_gene: TRBJ2-7; v_gene: TRBV30; CDR3nt: TGTGCCTCTCTCCCAAAGGCGGGAGAAATCTTCGAGCAGTACTTC; CDR3aa: CASLPKAGEIFEQYF
abundance: .; d_gene: .; j_gene: TRBJ1-2; v_gene: TRBV19; CDR3nt: TGTGCCAGTACCCCCGTATCAGTTTCTCATGGCTACACCTTC; CDR3aa: CASTPVSVSHGYTF
abundance: .; d_gene: TRBD2; j_gene: TRBJ2-7; v_gene: TRBV5-1; CDR3nt: TGCGCCAGCAGCCGGACTAGCGGGAGGTACGAGCAGTACTTC; CDR3aa: CASSRTSGRYEQYF
abundance: .; d_gene: .; j_gene: TRBJ2-3; v_gene: TRBV2; CDR3nt: TGTGCCAGCAGCCCAGCTTATACGCAGTATTTT; CDR3aa: CASSPAYTQYF
abundance: once; d_gene: TRBD2; j_gene: TRBJ2-1; v_gene: TRBV5-1; CDR3nt: TGCGCCAGCAGCATCACCCGTTCTAGCGGTTCCACCTACAATGAGCAGTTCTTC; CDR3aa: CASSITRSSGSTYNEQFF
abundance: few; d_gene: .; j_gene: TRBJ2-5; v_gene: TRBV10-2; CDR3nt: TGCGCCAGCAGTGATCCCGGGACCCAGTACTTC; CDR3aa: CASSDPGTQYF
abundance: .; d_gene: .; j_gene: TRBJ1-5; v_gene: TRBV27; CDR3nt: TGTGCCAGCAGCAAAACAGCACCCAATAGCAATCAGCCCCAGCATTTT; CDR3aa: CASSKTAPNSNQPQHF
abundance: .; d_gene: TRBD2; j_gene: TRBJ2-1; v_gene: TRBV7-2; CDR3nt: TGTGCCAGCAGCCGCCGACTAGCGAGGACCTACAATGAGCAGTTCTTC; CDR3aa: CASSRRLARTYNEQFF
abundance: .; d_gene: .; j_gene: TRBJ1-3; v_gene: TRBV6-6; CDR3nt: TGTGCCAGCAGTTACCAGGGTTCTGGAAACACCATATATTTT; CDR3aa: CASSYQGSGNTIYF
abundance: .; d_gene: .; j_gene: TRBJ1-5; v_gene: TRBV28; CDR3nt: TGTGCCAGCAGACGCATGCCCCTAAATCAGCCCCAGCATTTT; CDR3aa: CASRRMPLNQPQHF
abundance: .; d_gene: TRBD2; j_gene: TRBJ2-1; v_gene: TRBV4-2; CDR3nt: TGTGCCAGCAGCCCCCAGGCTAGCGGGAGGGGGGGGCACAATGAGCAGTTCTTC; CDR3aa: CASSPQASGRGGHNEQFF
abundance: .; d_gene: .; j_gene: TRBJ2-1; v_gene: TRBV10-3; CDR3nt: TGTGCCAGCCGGGCTGTCTACTCCTACAATGAGCAGTTCTTC; CDR3aa: CASRAVYSYNEQFF
abundance: .; d_gene: .; j_gene: TRBJ2-4; v_gene: TRBV2; CDR3nt: TGTGCCAGCAGTGAGGACGGTCTAGCCAAAAACATTCAGTACTTC; CDR3aa: CASSEDGLAKNIQYF
abundance: .; d_gene: .; j_gene: TRBJ1-4; v_gene: TRBV2; CDR3nt: TGTGCCAGCAGTGCAATCTCTAGTGAAAAACTGTTTTTT; CDR3aa: CASSAISSEKLFF
abundance: .; d_gene: .; j_gene: TRBJ1-1; v_gene: TRBV6-5; CDR3nt: TGTGCCAGCAGTTACGCCGGTCGGGGCACTGAAGCTTTCTTT; CDR3aa: CASSYAGRGTEAFF
abundance: .; d_gene: TRBD1; j_gene: TRBJ2-4; v_gene: TRBV4-2; CDR3nt: TGTGCCAGCAGCCAAGATCGGACAGGGGGGGACATTCAGTACTTC; CDR3aa: CASSQDRTGGDIQYF
abundance: .; d_gene: .; j_gene: TRBJ2-7; v_gene: TRBV29-1; CDR3nt: TGCAGCGTTGGGTACAGGAGCTCCTACGAGCAGTACTTC; CDR3aa: CSVGYRSSYEQYF
abundance: .; d_gene: .; j_gene: TRBJ1-1; v_gene: TRBV5-1; CDR3nt: TGCGCCAGCAGCTTGGAAGGGGCTTGGACTGAAGCTTTCTTT; CDR3aa: CASSLEGAWTEAFF
abundance: .; d_gene: .; j_gene: TRBJ1-6; v_gene: TRBV28; CDR3nt: TGTGCCAGCAGTAGAGGGATTACGAGCTCCTATAATTCACCCCTCCACTTT; CDR3aa: CASSRGITSSYNSPLHF
abundance: .; d_gene: TRBD1; j_gene: TRBJ2-1; v_gene: TRBV5-1; CDR3nt: TGCGCCAGCAATCCCAGGACAGGGCTGGGGGGCTACAATGAGCAGTTCTTC; CDR3aa: CASNPRTGLGGYNEQFF
abundance: .; d_gene: .; j_gene: TRBJ1-2; v_gene: TRBV6-6; CDR3nt: TGTGCCAGCAGTTACACAGGGAGGGGTGGCTACACCTTC; CDR3aa: CASSYTGRGGYTF
abundance: .; d_gene: .; j_gene: TRBJ2-1; v_gene: TRBV12-2; CDR3nt: TGTGCAAGTCGCCAGTTCAGCCCACCGCCCTTTTCCTACAATGAGCAGTTCTTC; CDR3aa: CASRQFSPPPFSYNEQFF
abundance: .; d_gene: TRBD2; j_gene: TRBJ2-2; v_gene: TRBV9; CDR3nt: TGTGCCAGCAAGGGGCGGGAGTACACCGGGGAGCTGTTTTTT; CDR3aa: CASKGREYTGELFF